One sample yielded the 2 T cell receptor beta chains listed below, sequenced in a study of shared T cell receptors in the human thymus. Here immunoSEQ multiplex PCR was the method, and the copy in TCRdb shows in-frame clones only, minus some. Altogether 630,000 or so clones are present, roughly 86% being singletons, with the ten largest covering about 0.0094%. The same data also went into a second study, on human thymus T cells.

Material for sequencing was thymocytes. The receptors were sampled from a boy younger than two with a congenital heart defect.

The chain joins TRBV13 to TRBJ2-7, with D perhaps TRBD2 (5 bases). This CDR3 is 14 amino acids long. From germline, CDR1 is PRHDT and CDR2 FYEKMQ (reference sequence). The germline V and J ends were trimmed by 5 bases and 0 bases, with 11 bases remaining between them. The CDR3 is CASSRVGSSYEQYF. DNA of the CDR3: TGTGCCAGCAGCCGCGTGGGGAGCTCCTACGAGCAGTACTTC.

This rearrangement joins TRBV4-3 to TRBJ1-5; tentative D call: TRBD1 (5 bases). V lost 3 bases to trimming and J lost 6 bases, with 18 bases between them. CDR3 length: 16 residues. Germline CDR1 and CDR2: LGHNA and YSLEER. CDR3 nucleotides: TGCGCCAGCAGCCAGGGTGCCGGGGGTCGGGGTCAGCCCCAGCATTTT. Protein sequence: CASSQGAGGRGQPQHF.